Below, 21 T cell receptor beta chains from the same sample are listed, as sequenced in a study of blood T cell repertoires in COVID-19. The protocol was immunoSEQ multiplex PCR, while the TCRdb copy is restricted to in-frame clones and leaves out a portion. In the table there are under 150,000 clones, 86% of which are singletons. The sequenced sample consisted of PBMCs or T cells enriched from blood (not recorded which). Receptors were obtained from a woman aged 50 to 65 who had recovered from COVID-19.

The V call is TRBV7-9, the J call TRBJ2-3, with 7 positions matching TRBD1. Germline V lookup: CDR1 SEHNR, CDR2 FQNEAQ (reference sequence). The junction had 4 bases not matched to a gene; V was cut back by 5 bases and J by 2 bases. The CDR3 runs 14 residues. The CDR3 loop is CASSRGTDTDTQYF. The CDR3 DNA follows: TGTGCCAGCAGCAGGGGGACAGACACAGATACGCAGTATTTT. The full variable domain, rest sourced from reference TRBV7-9 and TRBJ2-3, is DTGVSQNPRHKITKRGQNVTFRCDPISEHNRLYWYRQTLGQGPEFLTYFQNEAQLEKSRLLSDRFSAERPKGSFSTLEIQRTEQGDSAMYLCASSRGTDTDTQYFGPGTRLTVL.

This clone was observed a few times. V gene TRBV5-1 combines with J gene TRBJ2-2; 7 bases are shared with TRBD1. In germline, CDR1 is SGHRS, CDR2 YFSETQ. Germline trimming cut 5 bases from V and 3 bases from J; bases unmatched to any gene: 4. The CDR3 consists of 14 residues. The CDR3 here is CASRMGQYTGELFF. The CDR3 DNA sequence: TGCGCCAGCAGAATGGGACAGTACACCGGGGAGCTGTTTTTT.

In its sample, this clone was seen a few times. The chain links TRBV7-3 to TRBJ1-2; weak D call: TRBD1 (5 bases). V was cut by 5 bases and J by 2 bases, with 15 bases left in between. There are 15 residues in the CDR3. Germline CDR1 reads SGHTA; CDR2 reads FQGTGA. The CDR3 sequence: CASSQNMGGNYGYTF. For the CDR3, the DNA is TGTGCCAGCAGCCAAAACATGGGGGGGAACTATGGCTACACCTTC.

This rearrangement joins TRBV11-2 to TRBJ2-7; D not certain. Germline CDR1 and CDR2: SGHAT and FQNNGV. Trimming left V 0 bases short and J 2 bases short, with 5 bases between. This CDR3 is 13 amino acids long. The CDR3: CASSLDIPYEQYF. As DNA, the CDR3 is TGTGCCAGCAGCTTAGATATCCCCTACGAGCAGTACTTC.

The CDR3 region has the DNA TGCGCCAGCAGCGGAGGGACAGGGCCTTCCTACGAGCAGTACTTC. Translating it yields CASSGGTGPSYEQYF. The chain employs TRBV5-1 and TRBJ2-7; 9 nucleotides line up with TRBD1. V shed 4 bases and J 1 base; nucleotides not matched to a gene: 6. The CDR3 is made up of 15 amino acids. The germline CDR1 and CDR2 sequences are SGHRS and YFSETQ.

CDR3 coding DNA: TGTGCCAGCAGTTCGGGACAGGGGGCGCGGGGCTACACCTTC. Protein sequence: CASSSGQGARGYTF. The chain is built from TRBV6-4 and TRBJ1-2; TRBD1 matches 12 bases. CDR1 and CDR2 from the germline V gene are MRHNA and SNTAGT. With 5 bases clipped from V and 8 bases from J, the junction kept 6 bases outside the gene matches. The CDR3 length is 14 residues.

In this sample, this clone turned up a few times. The chain carries TRBV6-5 and TRBJ1-2, with D possibly being TRBD1 (6 bases). From germline, CDR1 is MNHEY and CDR2 SVGAGI. Between the trimmed V and J ends, which lost 0 bases and 8 bases, there was a span of 19 bases. The CDR3 spans 16 residues. Here the CDR3 DNA reads TGTGCCAGCAGTTACTCGGCGAGGGGTGTTGGGGGCGGCTACACCTTC. Amino acids: CASSYSARGVGGGYTF.

The chain links TRBV18 to TRBJ2-7; tentative D call: TRBD1 (6 bases). The CDR3 is made up of 13 amino acids. The germline V and J ends were trimmed by 2 bases and 5 bases, with 10 bases remaining between them. In germline, CDR1 is KGHSH, CDR2 LQKENI. This CDR3 is CASSPFPGDEQYF. CDR3 sequence (DNA): TGTGCCAGCTCACCATTCCCAGGGGACGAGCAGTACTTC.

The gene calls are TRBV5-1 and TRBJ2-1; maybe TRBD2 (5 bases). Germline values: CDR1 SGHRS, CDR2 YFSETQ. V shed 4 bases and J shed 9 bases, with 11 bases lying between them. CDR3 length: 12 amino acids. In nucleotides, the CDR3 is TGCGCCAGCAGCCCGGACGGGGTTGAGCAGTTCTTC. It yields the protein CASSPDGVEQFF.

The chain has TRBV3-1 (or the pseudogene TRBV3-2) and TRBJ2-1, with 11 bases identical to TRBD2. The CDR3 has 15 amino acids. With 4 bases clipped from V and 8 bases from J, the junction kept 7 bases outside the gene matches. CDR1 LGHDT and CDR2 YNNKEL come from the germline V gene (reference sequence). The CDR3 region has the DNA TGTGCCAGCAGCCCGATAGCGGGGGGGCCGGATGAGCAGTTCTTC. The encoded protein is CASSPIAGGPDEQFF.

V usage is TRBV7-9 and J usage is TRBJ1-5; a possible D gene is TRBD1 (6 bases). Germline CDR1 SEHNR, CDR2 FQNEAQ (reference sequence). With 5 bases removed from V and 6 bases from J, the gap between germline ends came to 14 bases. This CDR3 is built from 14 residues. CDR3 in amino acids: CASSLEGGGQPQHF. The CDR3 nucleotides read TGTGCCAGCAGCCTAGAGGGAGGGGGTCAGCCCCAGCATTTT. Full variable domain (remainder filled in from reference TRBV7-9 and TRBJ1-5): DTGVSQNPRHKITKRGQNVTFRCDPISEHNRLYWYRQTLGQGPEFLTYFQNEAQLEKSRLLSDRFSAERPKGSFSTLEIQRTEQGDSAMYLCASSLEGGGQPQHFGDGTRLSIL.

The gene calls are TRBV3-1 (or the pseudogene TRBV3-2) and TRBJ2-3; 11 bases fit TRBD2. V gave up 3 bases and J gave up 3 bases; unmatched junction bases: 5. Germline V gene data show CDR1 as LGHDT and CDR2 as YNNKEL (reference sequence). CDR3 size: 16 residues. This chain's CDR3 is CASSQASGGMTDTQYF. CDR3 DNA: TGTGCCAGCAGCCAGGCTAGCGGGGGGATGACAGATACGCAGTATTTT.

This chain uses TRBV10-1 with TRBJ2-1; TRBD2 matches 11 bases. There are 18 residues in the CDR3. The J segment lost 2 bases and the V segment lost 3 bases, leaving 9 bases of the junction unmatched. Germline values: CDR1 WNHNN, CDR2 SYGVQD (reference sequence). The CDR3, as DNA: TGCGCCAGCAGTGAAAGGGCGCCGGGACTAGCGGCCTACAATGAGCAGTTCTTC. It specifies CASSERAPGLAAYNEQFF.

The rearrangement joins TRBV9 to TRBJ1-6; no clear D gene. V lost 0 bases and J lost 9, with 10 bases in between. Germline CDR1 reads SGDLS; CDR2 reads YYNGEE. The CDR3 totals 14 residues. The CDR3 nucleotides are TGTGCCAGCAGCGTAGGAGGAGCGTCTTCACCCCTCCACTTT. Residues: CASSVGGASSPLHF.

CDR3 sequence reads: CATSRDLGGSYGYTF. The CDR3 region has the DNA TGTGCCACCAGCAGAGATCTGGGGGGTTCCTATGGCTACACCTTC. V usage is TRBV15 and J usage is TRBJ1-2; maybe TRBD1 (5 bases). The CDR3 contains 15 residues. The V end lost 0 bases, the J end lost 4 bases, and 12 bases lay between the germline ends. In germline, CDR1 is LNHNV, CDR2 YYDKDF (reference sequence).

The rearrangement uses TRBV6-1 and TRBJ2-7; TRBD1 aligns across 9 bases. This CDR3 has 16 residues. The ends lost 1 base at V and 2 bases at J; junction bases unmatched: 6. The germline CDR1 and CDR2 sequences are MNHNS and SASEGT. CDR3 protein: CASSEEGTGPTYEQYF. For the CDR3, the DNA is TGTGCCAGCAGTGAAGAGGGGACAGGGCCAACCTACGAGCAGTACTTC.

The rearrangement links TRBV5-6 to TRBJ1-2; the D is unclear. Germline CDR1 SGHDT, CDR2 YYEEEE. The V end lost 3 bases, the J end lost 0 bases, and 9 bases lay between the germline ends. CDR3 length: 14 amino acids. The CDR3 region is CASSYGTANYGYTF. CDR3 DNA: TGTGCCAGCAGCTACGGCACAGCTAACTATGGCTACACCTTC. The whole variable domain, remainder taken from reference TRBV5-6 and TRBJ1-2, is DAGVTQSPTHLIKTRGQQVTLRCSPKSGHDTVSWYQQALGQGPQFIFQYYEEEERQRGNFPDRFSGHQFPNYSSELNVNALLLGDSALYLCASSYGTANYGYTFGSGTRLTVV.

This chain uses TRBV19 with TRBJ1-1, with a tentative D call TRBD1 (5 bases). Trimming removed 8 bases at V and 7 bases at J, with 11 bases between. Germline assignment: CDR1 LNHDA and CDR2 SQIVND (reference sequence). This CDR3 is 11 amino acids long. The CDR3: CASLRGVEAFF. The CDR3 coding sequence is TGTGCCAGTTTACGGGGGGTTGAAGCTTTCTTT.

The gene calls are TRBV9 and TRBJ1-1; D ambiguous. There are 14 residues in the CDR3. Germline V lookup: CDR1 SGDLS, CDR2 YYNGEE. V shed 0 bases and J shed 4 bases, with 10 bases lying between them. The CDR3 here is CASSVVDGSTEAFF. CDR3 coding DNA: TGTGCCAGCAGCGTAGTAGACGGGAGCACTGAAGCTTTCTTT.

The V gene is TRBV20-1, the J gene TRBJ2-7; 9 bases map to TRBD1. This CDR3 comprises 11 residues. CDR1 and CDR2 (germline): DFQATT, SNEGSKA (reference sequence). The V segment lost 2 bases and the J segment 11 bases; nucleotides outside the gene matches: 4. The CDR3 reads CSARWGQGEYF. CDR3 nucleotide sequence: TGCAGTGCTAGATGGGGACAGGGAGAGTACTTC.

The chain joins TRBV3-1 (or the pseudogene TRBV3-2) to TRBJ2-5, with 10 nucleotides matching TRBD2. The germline V gene has CDR1 LGHDT and CDR2 YNNKEL (reference sequence). V was clipped by 1 base and J by 4 bases; unmatched bases: 6. The CDR3 covers 16 residues. CDR3: CASSQGVAGGGETQYF. CDR3 nucleotide sequence: TGTGCCAGCAGCCAAGGGGTAGCGGGGGGAGGAGAGACCCAGTACTTC.